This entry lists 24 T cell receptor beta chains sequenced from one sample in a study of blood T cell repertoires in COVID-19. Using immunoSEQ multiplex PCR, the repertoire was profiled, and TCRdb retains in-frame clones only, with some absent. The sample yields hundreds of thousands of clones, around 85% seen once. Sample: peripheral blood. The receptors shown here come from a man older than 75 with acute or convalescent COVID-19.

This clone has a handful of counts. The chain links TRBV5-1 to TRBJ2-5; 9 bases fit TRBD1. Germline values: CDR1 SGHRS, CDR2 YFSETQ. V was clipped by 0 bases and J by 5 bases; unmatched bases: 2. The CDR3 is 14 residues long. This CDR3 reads CASSLGDRAETQYF. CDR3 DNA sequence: TGCGCCAGCAGCTTGGGGGACAGGGCCGAGACCCAGTACTTC.

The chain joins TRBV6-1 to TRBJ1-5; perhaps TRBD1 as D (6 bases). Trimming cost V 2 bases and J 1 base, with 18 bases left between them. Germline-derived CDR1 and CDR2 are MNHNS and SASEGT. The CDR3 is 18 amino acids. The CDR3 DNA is TGTGCCAGCAGTGAACAACCCTCGGGGGGCGGAAGCAATCAGCCCCAGCATTTT. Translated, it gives CASSEQPSGGGSNQPQHF.

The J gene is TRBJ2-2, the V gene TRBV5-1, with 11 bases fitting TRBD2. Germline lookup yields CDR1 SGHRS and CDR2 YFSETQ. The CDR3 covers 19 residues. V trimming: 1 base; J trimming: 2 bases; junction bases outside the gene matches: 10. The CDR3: CASSLKMVAGGPNTGELFF. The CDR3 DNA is TGCGCCAGCAGCTTGAAGATGGTAGCGGGAGGGCCAAACACCGGGGAGCTGTTTTTT.

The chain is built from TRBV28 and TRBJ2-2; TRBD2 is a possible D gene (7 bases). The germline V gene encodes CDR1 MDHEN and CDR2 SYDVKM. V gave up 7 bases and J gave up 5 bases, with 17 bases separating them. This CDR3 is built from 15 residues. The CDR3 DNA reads TGTGCCAGCAAAAGGGGAGGGGGAGAAACCGGGGAGCTGTTTTTT. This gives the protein CASKRGGGETGELFF. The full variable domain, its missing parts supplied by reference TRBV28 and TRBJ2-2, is DVKVTQSSRYLVKRTGEKVFLECVQDMDHENMFWYRQDPGLGLRLIYFSYDVKMKEKGDIPEGYSVSREKKERFSLILESASTNQTSMYLCASKRGGGETGELFFGEGSRLTVL.

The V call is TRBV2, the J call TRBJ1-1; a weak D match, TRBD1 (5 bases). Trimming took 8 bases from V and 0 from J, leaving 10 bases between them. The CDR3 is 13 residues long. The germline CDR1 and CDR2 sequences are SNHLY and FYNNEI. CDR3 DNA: TGTGCCAGCGGGTCCAGGGTGAACACTGAAGCTTTCTTT. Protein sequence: CASGSRVNTEAFF.

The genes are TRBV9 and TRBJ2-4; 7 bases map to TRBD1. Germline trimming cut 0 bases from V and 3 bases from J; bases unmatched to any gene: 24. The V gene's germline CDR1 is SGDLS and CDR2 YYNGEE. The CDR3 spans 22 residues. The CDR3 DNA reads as TGTGCCAGCAGCGTAGAGGGTAATGTGTGGACAGGCGGTGGGGTCGACAAAAACATTCAGTACTTC. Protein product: CASSVEGNVWTGGGVDKNIQYF.

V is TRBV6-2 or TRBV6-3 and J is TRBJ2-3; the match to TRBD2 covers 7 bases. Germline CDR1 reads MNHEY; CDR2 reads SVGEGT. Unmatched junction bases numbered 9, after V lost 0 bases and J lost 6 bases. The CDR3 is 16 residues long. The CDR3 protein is CASSYSAGTAGDTQYF. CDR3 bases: TGTGCCAGCAGTTACTCAGCGGGGACTGCAGGCGATACGCAGTATTTT.

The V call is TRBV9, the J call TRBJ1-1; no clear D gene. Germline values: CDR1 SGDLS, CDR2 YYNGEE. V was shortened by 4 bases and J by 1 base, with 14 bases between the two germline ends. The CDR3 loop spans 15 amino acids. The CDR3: CASSPKGGRNTEAFF. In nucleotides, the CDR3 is TGTGCCAGCAGCCCAAAGGGAGGGAGGAACACTGAAGCTTTCTTT.

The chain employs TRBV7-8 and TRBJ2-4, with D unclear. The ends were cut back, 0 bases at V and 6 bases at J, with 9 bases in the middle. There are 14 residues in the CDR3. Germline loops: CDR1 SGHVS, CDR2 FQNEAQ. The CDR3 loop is CASSLAGRLNIQYF. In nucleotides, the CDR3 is TGTGCCAGCAGCTTAGCGGGCAGATTAAACATTCAGTACTTC.

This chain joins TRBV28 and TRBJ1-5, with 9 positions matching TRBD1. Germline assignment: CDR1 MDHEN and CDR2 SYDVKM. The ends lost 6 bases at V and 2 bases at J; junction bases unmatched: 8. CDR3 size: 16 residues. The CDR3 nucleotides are TGTGCCAGCAGCCCGCCCCGGACAGGGGGCAATCAGCCCCAGCATTTT. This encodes CASSPPRTGGNQPQHF.

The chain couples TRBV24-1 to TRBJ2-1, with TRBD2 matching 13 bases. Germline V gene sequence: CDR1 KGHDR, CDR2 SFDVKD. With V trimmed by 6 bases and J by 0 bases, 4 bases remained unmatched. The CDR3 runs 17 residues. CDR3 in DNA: TGTGCCACCAGTACTGGGACTAGCGGGGTCTCCTACAATGAGCAGTTCTTC. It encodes CATSTGTSGVSYNEQFF.

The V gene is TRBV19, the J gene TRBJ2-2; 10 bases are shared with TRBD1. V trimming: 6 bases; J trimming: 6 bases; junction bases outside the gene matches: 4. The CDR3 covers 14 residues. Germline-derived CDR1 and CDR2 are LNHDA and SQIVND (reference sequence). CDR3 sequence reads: CASSRDRGAGELFF. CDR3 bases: TGTGCCAGTAGCCGGGACAGGGGAGCCGGGGAGCTGTTTTTT.

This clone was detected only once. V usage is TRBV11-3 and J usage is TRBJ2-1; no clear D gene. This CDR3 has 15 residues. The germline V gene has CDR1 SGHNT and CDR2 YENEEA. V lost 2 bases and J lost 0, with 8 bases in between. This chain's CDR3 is CASSLRSSSYNEQFF. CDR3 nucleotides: TGTGCCAGCAGCTTACGCTCTAGCTCCTACAATGAGCAGTTCTTC.

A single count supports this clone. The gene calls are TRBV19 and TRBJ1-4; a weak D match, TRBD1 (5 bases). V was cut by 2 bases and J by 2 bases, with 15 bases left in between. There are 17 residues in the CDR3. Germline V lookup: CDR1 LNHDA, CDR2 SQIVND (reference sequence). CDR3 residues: CASSIPLFRATNEKLFF. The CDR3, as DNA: TGTGCCAGTAGTATACCTCTTTTCAGGGCTACTAATGAAAAACTGTTTTTT.

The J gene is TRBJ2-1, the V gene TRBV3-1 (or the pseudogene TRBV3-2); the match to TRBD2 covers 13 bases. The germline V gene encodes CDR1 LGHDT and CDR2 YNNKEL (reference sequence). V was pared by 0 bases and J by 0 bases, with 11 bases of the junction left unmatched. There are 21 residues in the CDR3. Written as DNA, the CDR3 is TGTGCCAGCAGCCAAGAAACCCCGGGACTAGCGGGACCTCGCTCCTACAATGAGCAGTTCTTC. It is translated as CASSQETPGLAGPRSYNEQFF.

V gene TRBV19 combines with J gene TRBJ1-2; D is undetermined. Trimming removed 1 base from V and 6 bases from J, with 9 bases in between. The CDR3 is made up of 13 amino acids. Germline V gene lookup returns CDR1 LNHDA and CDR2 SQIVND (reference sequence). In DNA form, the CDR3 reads TGTGCCAGTAGTATAGGGCAGGTTAATGGCTACACCTTC. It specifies CASSIGQVNGYTF.

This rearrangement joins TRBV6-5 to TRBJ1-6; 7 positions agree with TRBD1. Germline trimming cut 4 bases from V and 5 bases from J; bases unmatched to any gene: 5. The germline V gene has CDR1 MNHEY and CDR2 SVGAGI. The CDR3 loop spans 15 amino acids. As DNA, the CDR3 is TGTGCCAGCAGTTCTCCAGGGGGGCATAATTCACCCCTCCACTTT. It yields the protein CASSSPGGHNSPLHF.

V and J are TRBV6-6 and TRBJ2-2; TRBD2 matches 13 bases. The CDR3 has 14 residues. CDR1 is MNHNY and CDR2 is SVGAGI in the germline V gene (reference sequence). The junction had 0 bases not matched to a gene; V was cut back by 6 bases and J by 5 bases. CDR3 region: CASRGLAGTGELFF. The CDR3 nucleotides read TGTGCCAGCAGGGGACTAGCGGGGACCGGGGAGCTGTTTTTT.

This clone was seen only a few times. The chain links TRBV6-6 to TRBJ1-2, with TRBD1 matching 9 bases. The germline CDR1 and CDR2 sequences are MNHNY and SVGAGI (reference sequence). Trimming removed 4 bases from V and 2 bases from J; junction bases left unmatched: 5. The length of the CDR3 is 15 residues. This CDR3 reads CASSSWTGANYGYTF. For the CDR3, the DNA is TGTGCCAGCAGTTCGTGGACAGGGGCGAACTATGGCTACACCTTC.

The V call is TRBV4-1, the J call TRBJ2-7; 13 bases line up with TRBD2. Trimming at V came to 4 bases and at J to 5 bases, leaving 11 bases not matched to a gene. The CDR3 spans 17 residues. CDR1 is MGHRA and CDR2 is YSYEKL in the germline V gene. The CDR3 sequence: CASSPGLAGPLSHEQYF. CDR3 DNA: TGCGCCAGCAGCCCGGGACTAGCGGGGCCCCTTTCCCACGAGCAGTACTTC.

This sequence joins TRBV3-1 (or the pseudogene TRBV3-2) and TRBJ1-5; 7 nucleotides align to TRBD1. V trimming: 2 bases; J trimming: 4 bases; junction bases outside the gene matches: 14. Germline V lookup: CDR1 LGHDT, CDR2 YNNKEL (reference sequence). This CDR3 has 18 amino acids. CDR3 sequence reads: CASSQRPLLGGSNQPQHF. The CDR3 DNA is TGTGCCAGCAGCCAACGGCCACTGTTAGGGGGCTCAAATCAGCCCCAGCATTTT.

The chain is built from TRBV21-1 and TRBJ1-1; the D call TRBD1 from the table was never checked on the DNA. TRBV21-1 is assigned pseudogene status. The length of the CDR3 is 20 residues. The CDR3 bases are TGTGCCAGCAGCAAAGACTGGCCCGGGCAGGGCCATTACCCGAACACTGAAGCTTTCTTT. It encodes CASSKDWPGQGHYPNTEAFF.

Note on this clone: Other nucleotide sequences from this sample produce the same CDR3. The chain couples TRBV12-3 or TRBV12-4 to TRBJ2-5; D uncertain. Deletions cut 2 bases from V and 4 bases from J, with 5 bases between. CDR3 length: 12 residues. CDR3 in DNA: TGTGCCAGCAGTTTAATAGCAGAGACCCAGTACTTC. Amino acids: CASSLIAETQYF.

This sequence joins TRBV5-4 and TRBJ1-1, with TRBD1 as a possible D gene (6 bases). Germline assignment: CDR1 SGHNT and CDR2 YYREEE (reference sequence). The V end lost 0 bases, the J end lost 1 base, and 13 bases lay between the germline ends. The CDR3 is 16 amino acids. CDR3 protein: CASSLAFGGANTEAFF. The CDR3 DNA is TGTGCCAGCAGCTTGGCATTTGGGGGCGCGAACACTGAAGCTTTCTTT.